This T cell receptor beta chain is drawn from a study of technical replicates of blood from several donors. V was trimmed by 3 bases and J by 2 bases, leaving 7 bases between them. The germline V gene has CDR1 MNHEY and CDR2 SMNVEV (reference sequence). The CDR3 length is 13 residues. Assay used: immunoSEQ multiplex PCR; TCRdb lists only in-frame clones, some missing. Of roughly 48,000 clones detected, more than 85% appear once; the ten largest clones hold 3% to 5%. The sequence derives from a human donor in good health. Some clones in this sample may be carry-over from other donors' samples. Material for sequencing was PBMCs. This chain connects TRBV27 to TRBJ1-2, with D unclear. CDR3 in DNA: TGTGCCAGCAGTTTGAGGCCGAACTATGGCTACACCTTC. This codes for CASSLRPNYGYTF.